The source of this T cell receptor beta chain is a study of response to subunit inactivated influenza vaccine. Study-wide findings and caveats: The authors suggested that few new T cells are recruited per seasonal influenza vaccination.

TCRdb called the RT-PCR reads again in MiXCR, with one record for every CDR3 protein. The profile covers about 800,000 distinct CDR3 sequences, with about 20% appearing a single time and around 9.6% taken by the ten largest. A word on this clonotype: The antigen remains unidentified.

Germline CDR1 SGHVS, CDR2 FQNEAQ. CDR3 size: 13 residues. V trimming: 5 bases; J trimming: 9 bases; junction bases outside the gene matches: 6. This chain joins TRBV7-8 and TRBJ2-5; 10 nucleotides align to TRBD2. The sample consisted of PBMCs from blood, taken less than 6 days after vaccination. This sequence originates from a man aged 50-59 years who received an inactivated influenza vaccine. CDR3 sequence reads: CASSPLGLAAQYF. In nucleotides, the CDR3 is TGTGCCAGCAGCCCCCTAGGACTAGCGGCCCAGTACTTC.